Sequencing of this T cell receptor (beta chain) was carried out in a study of regulatory T cells in long-lasting Graves disease. V was clipped by 1 base and J by 7 bases, with 7 bases between them. This CDR3 region has 13 residues. Germline V gene data show CDR1 as SGHAT and CDR2 as FQNNGV. Sequencing libraries for TCR beta were prepared with iRepertoire HTBI primers and Arm-PCR of CDR3 regions. Via MiXCR, TCRdb re-called the multiplex PCR reads, giving one row per CDR3 protein. The data show hundreds of thousands of distinct CDR3 sequences, 16% seen once. Time point described: newly diagnosed GD, antithyroid drugs for less than 3 months. Isolated PBMC RNA provided the starting material for the TCR library. The sample also formed part of further work on T cells in Graves' hyperthyroidism and ophthalmopathy. That paper notes: The study left out patients who had uncontrolled infection, other autoimmune disease, pregnancy or lactation.

The rearrangement uses TRBV11-2 and TRBJ1-4; D remains ambiguous. The source is a woman in her twenties or thirties with Graves disease. The input for sequencing was peripheral blood mononuclear cells (PBMCs), taken at new diagnosis, from a patient treated with antithyroid drugs. CDR3 nucleotide sequence: TGTGCCAGCAGCTTAGTACAAGGTGAAAAACTGTTTTTT. Encoded protein: CASSLVQGEKLFF. Full variable domain (outside the CDR3, taken from reference TRBV11-2 and TRBJ1-4): EAGVAQSPRYKIIEKRQSVAFWCNPISGHATLYWYQQILGQGPKLLIQFQNNGVVDDSQLPKDRFSAERLKGVDSTLKIQPAKLEDSAVYLCASSLVQGEKLFFGSGTQLSVL.